The clone carrying this T cell receptor (beta chain) has a handful of counts. The antigen is unknown. Production of TCR cDNA was by 5'RACE template switching, which also added a universal primer site and UMIs. TCRdb redid the calling of the 5' RACE reads with MiXCR, one entry per CDR3 protein. This sample has just over 300,000 distinct CDR3 sequences, with around 3.6% found just once. This sample was taken from a study of T cells after yellow fever vaccination. Across the study: With SMART-Seq v4 Ultra Low Input, the fractions containing low cell numbers were prepared. Study outcomes and limitations: Post-booster repertoires contained most primary-vaccination clones again (roughly 96% CD4, less than 90% CD8). The secondary response was weaker but peaked faster, day 5 versus 15.

Sample: PBMCs, taken on the day of the yellow fever booster vaccination. The TCR was taken from a man aged 18 to 29 who received the YFV17D yellow fever vaccine.

For the CDR3, the DNA is TGTGCCAGCAGTCCCTGGCCTGGGAGAAATCAGCCCCAGCATTTT. Amino acids: CASSPWPGRNQPQHF. The chain links TRBV28 to TRBJ1-5; D remains ambiguous. CDR1 is MDHEN, CDR2 SYDVKM, per germline. Trimming removed 5 bases from V and 4 bases from J, with 15 bases in between. The CDR3 loop spans 15 amino acids.